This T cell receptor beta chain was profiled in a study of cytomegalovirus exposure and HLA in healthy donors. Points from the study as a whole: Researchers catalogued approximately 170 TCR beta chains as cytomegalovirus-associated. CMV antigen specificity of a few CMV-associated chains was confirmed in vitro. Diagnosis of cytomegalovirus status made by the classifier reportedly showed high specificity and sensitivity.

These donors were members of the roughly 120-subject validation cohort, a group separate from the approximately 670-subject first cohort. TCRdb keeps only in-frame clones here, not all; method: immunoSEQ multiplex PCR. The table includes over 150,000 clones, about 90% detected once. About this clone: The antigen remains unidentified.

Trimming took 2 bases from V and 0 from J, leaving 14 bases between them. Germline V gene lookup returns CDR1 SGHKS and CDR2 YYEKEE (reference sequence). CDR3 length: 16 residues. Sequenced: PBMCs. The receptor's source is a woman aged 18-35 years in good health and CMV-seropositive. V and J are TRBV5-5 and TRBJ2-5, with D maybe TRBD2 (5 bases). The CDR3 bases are TGTGCCAGCAGCTTACGTGGGAGAAAGTACCAAGAGACCCAGTACTTC. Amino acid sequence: CASSLRGRKYQETQYF.